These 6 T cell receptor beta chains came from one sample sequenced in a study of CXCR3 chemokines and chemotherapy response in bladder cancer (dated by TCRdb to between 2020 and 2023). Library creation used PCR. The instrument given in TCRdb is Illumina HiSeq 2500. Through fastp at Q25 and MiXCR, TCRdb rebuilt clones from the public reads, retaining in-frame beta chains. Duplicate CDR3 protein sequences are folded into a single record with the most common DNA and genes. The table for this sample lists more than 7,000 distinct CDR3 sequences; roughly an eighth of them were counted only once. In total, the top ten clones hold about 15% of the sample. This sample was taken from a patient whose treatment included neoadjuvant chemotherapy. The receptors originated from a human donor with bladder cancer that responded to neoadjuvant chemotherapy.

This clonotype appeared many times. As DNA, the CDR3 is TGTGCCAGTTCCCCGTGGGGGGCGAGCTCTGGAAACACCATATATTTT. Its protein product is CASSPWGASSGNTIYF. The chain recombines TRBV19 with TRBJ1-3, with D maybe TRBD1 (6 bases). The CDR3 extends over 16 amino acids. The germline V gene encodes CDR1 LNHDA and CDR2 SQIVND (reference sequence). The V end was cut by 8 bases, the J end by 0 bases, with 17 bases between.

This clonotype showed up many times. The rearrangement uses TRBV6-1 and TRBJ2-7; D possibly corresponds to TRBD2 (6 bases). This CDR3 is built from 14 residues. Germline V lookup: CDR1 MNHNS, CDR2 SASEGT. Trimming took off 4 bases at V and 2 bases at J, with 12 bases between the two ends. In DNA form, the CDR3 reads TGTGCCAGCAGTGTATTAGGGGAGGCCTACGAGCAGTACTTC. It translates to CASSVLGEAYEQYF.

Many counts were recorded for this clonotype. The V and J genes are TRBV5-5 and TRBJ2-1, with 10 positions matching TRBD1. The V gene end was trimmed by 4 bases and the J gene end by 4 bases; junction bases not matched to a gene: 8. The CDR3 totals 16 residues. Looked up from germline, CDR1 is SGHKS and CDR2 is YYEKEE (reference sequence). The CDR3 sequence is CASSPPTGGLYNEQFF. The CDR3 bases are TGTGCCAGCAGCCCCCCGACAGGGGGCCTTTACAATGAGCAGTTCTTC.

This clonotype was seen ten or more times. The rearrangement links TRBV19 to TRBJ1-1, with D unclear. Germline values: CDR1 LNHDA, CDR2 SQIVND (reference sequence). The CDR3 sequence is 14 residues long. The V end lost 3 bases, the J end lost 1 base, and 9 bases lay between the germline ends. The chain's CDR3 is CASSIYAQNTEAFF. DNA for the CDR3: TGTGCCAGTAGTATTTATGCACAGAACACTGAAGCTTTCTTT.

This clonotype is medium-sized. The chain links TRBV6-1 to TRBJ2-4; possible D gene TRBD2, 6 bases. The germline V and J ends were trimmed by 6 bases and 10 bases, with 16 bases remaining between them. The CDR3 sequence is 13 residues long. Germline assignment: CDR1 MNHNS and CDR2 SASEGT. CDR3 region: CASSVPGVAIQYF. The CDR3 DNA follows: TGTGCCAGCAGCGTCCCGGGAGTTGCGATTCAGTACTTC.

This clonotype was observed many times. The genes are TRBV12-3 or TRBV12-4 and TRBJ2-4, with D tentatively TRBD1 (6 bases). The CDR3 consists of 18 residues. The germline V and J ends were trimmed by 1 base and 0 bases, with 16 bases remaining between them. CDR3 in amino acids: CASSLEGAGALAKNIQYF. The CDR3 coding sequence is TGTGCCAGCAGTTTAGAGGGTGCAGGGGCCCTAGCCAAAAACATTCAGTACTTC.